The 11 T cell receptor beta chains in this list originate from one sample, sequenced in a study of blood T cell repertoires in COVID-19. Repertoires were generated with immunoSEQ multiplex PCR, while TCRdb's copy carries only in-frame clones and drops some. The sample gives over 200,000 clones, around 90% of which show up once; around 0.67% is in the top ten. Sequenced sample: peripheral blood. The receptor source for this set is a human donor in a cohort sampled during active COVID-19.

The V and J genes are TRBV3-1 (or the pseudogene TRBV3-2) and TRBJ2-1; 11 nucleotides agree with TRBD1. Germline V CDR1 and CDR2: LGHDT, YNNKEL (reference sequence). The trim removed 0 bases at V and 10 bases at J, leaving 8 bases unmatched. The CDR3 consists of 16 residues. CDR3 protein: CASSQDRDRGSDEQFF. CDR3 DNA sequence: TGTGCCAGCAGCCAAGACCGGGACAGGGGGTCGGACGAGCAGTTCTTC.

The CDR3 DNA sequence: TGCGCCAGCAGCCAAGAGGGAGAGTCACCCCTCCACTTT. It specifies CASSQEGESPLHF. The chain joins TRBV4-3 to TRBJ1-6; D is unresolved. Germline CDR1 is LGHNA and CDR2 is YSLEER. CDR3 length: 13 residues. Trimming took off 0 bases at V and 10 bases at J, with 7 bases between the two ends.

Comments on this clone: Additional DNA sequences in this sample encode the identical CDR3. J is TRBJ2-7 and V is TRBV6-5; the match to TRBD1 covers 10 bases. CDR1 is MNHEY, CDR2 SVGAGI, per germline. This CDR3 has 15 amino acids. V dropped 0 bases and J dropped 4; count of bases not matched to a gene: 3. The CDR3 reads CASSYSDRGLYEQYF. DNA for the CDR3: TGTGCCAGCAGTTACTCTGACAGGGGGCTTTACGAGCAGTACTTC.

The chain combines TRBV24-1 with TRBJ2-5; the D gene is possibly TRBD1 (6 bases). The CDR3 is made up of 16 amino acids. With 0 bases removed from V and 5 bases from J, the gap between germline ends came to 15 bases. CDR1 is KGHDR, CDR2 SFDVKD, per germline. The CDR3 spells CATSDLNEQGGETQYF. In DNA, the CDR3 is TGTGCCACCAGTGATTTGAATGAACAGGGTGGGGAGACCCAGTACTTC.

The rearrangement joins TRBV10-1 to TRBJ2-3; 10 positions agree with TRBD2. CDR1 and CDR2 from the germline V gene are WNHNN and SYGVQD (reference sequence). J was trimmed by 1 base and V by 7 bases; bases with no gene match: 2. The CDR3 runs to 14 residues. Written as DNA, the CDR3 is TGCGCCAGCACTAGCGGGAGTCGCACAGATACGCAGTATTTT. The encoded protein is CASTSGSRTDTQYF.

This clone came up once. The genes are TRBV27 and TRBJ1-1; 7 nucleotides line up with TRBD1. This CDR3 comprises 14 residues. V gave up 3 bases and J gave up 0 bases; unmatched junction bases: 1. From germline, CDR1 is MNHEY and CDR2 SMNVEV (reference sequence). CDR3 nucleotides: TGTGCCAGCAGTTTGCAGGGGGTGAACACTGAAGCTTTCTTT. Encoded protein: CASSLQGVNTEAFF.

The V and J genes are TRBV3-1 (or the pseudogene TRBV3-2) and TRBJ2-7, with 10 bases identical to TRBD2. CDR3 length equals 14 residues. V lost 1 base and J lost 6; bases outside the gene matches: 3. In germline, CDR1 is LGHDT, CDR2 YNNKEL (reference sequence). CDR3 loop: CASSQVAGGPEQYF. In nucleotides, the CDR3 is TGTGCCAGCAGCCAAGTAGCGGGGGGTCCCGAGCAGTACTTC.

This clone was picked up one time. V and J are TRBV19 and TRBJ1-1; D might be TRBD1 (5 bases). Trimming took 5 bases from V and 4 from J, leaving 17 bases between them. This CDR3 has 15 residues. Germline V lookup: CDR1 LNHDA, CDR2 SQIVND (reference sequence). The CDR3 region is CASSVQANAATEAFF. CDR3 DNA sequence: TGTGCCAGTAGTGTACAGGCAAACGCTGCCACTGAAGCTTTCTTT.

CDR3: CASSPFGNTDTQYF. CDR3 sequence (DNA): TGTGCCAGCAGCCCCTTCGGGAACACAGATACGCAGTATTTT. The chain combines TRBV9 with TRBJ2-3; D is possibly TRBD2 (5 bases). The germline V and J ends were trimmed by 4 bases and 2 bases, with 11 bases remaining between them. The CDR3 runs 14 residues. Per the germline V gene, CDR1 is SGDLS and CDR2 is YYNGEE. The full variable domain, rest sourced from reference TRBV9 and TRBJ2-3, is DSGVTQTPKHLITATGQRVTLRCSPRSGDLSVYWYQQSLDQGLQFLIQYYNGEERAKGNILERFSAQQFPDLHSELNLSSLELGDSALYFCASSPFGNTDTQYFGPGTRLTVL.

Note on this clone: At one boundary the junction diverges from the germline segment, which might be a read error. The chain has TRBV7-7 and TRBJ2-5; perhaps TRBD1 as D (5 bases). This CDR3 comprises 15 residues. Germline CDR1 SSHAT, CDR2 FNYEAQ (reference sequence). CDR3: CASSFLGVSGETQYF. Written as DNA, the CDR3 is TGTGCTAGCAGTTTTCTAGGGGTATCGGGCGAGACCCAGTACTTC.

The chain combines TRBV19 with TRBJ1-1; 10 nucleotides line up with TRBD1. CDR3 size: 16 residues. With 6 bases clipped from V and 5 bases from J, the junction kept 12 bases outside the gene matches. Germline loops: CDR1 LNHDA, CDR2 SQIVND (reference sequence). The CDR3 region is CASRWEWTGGETEAFF. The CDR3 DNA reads TGTGCCAGTAGATGGGAATGGACAGGGGGGGAAACTGAAGCTTTCTTT.